Included here is one T cell receptor beta chain sequence, with context. What antigen it recognizes has not been identified. No base quality values were provided; no much bigger clone lies one nucleotide off. The germline V gene sets CDR1 to MGHRA and CDR2 to YSYEKL. V is reduced by 1 base and J by 0 bases, leaving a spacing of 12 bases between them. The CDR3 holds 16 amino acids from the cysteine to the phenylalanine. The read is trimmed to its CDR3 DNA, 48 bases read in frame from base 1. Synthesis of TCR cDNA relied on 5'RACE template switching, a step that introduced a universal primer site along with unique molecular identifiers. cDNA synthesis was primed from both the TCR alpha and TCR beta constant segments. Library amplification involved two PCR steps, and the second step added sample barcodes and sequencing adapters. Sequencing of the libraries was done on either Illumina HiSeq 2500 (2x100 bp) or NovaSeq (2x150 bp). In the source study's methods: Reads were demultiplexed and collapsed into UMI consensus sequences with MIGEC, and V(D)J alignment was performed with MiXCR. Clonotypes responding to the vaccine were identified with edgeR on replicate PBMC samples, with the criteria of FDR below 0.01 and a log2 fold change above 5 up to day 15. Each bulk clonotype received a CD4 or CD8 identity based on whether the sequenced CD4 or CD8 repertoire contained that clonotype at higher abundance. Using fastp trimming at Q25 and MiXCR clonotype assembly, TCRdb reanalyzed the public sequencing data and kept in-frame beta chains. Every CDR3 protein is listed once, alongside the most common genes and DNA of its rows. These V and J calls rely on TCRdb rather than the paper's analysis. Recorded for this sample are around 400,000 distinct CDR3 sequences; around a tenth of them occurred a single time. 18% of the sample lies in the top ten.

This sample was included in a study of T cells after yellow fever vaccination (dated by TCRdb to the late 2010s). Study-wide context: The SMART-Seq v4 Ultra Low Input RNA kit was used to prepare libraries from fractions with low cell numbers. Blood samples were taken at several timepoints before and after primary and secondary immunization, and bulk PBMC replicates and cell subsets were isolated. Bulk TCR alpha and beta repertoires were sequenced longitudinally to track T-cell clones before and after primary and booster YFV17D yellow fever vaccination. Two healthy male donors, one aged 18 to 30 and one aged 30 to 39 years, were included in the cohort.

The treatment or condition label on this specimen signifies: live attenuated yellow fever vaccine strain. Two biological replicates of bulk PBMCs were collected at each blood-draw timepoint. PBMCs were isolated from peripheral blood using a standard Ficoll-Paque protocol. TriZol was used to extract RNA from bulk PBMCs, CD4 and CD8 fractions, and dextramer-positive and dextramer-negative fractions. Points the paper makes about the study in general: Computational filtering was required because FACS-sorted repertoires could contain abundant contaminating clonotypes from the bulk population. A small share of clonotypes occurred in both CD4 and CD8 compartments, likely arising from convergent recombination. Compared with the primary T-cell response, the secondary T-cell response was weaker but faster, peaking on day 5 rather than day 15. Because the study included only a couple of donors, the extent to which the findings can be generalized is limited. Most clones expanded after primary vaccination (approximately 96% of CD4 and 88% of CD8) were re-detected after the booster, suggesting that broad memory maintenance occurred.

This TCR derives from a man younger than 35 who received the YFV17D yellow fever vaccine. This chain joins TRBV4-1 to TRBJ1-2; the D gene lacks a confident call. The sample in question was PBMCs, obtained on the day of the first yellow fever vaccination. This receptor carries the CDR3 CASSQVTGRANYGYTF. The sequenced DNA: TGCGCCAGCAGCCAAGTGACTGGCAGAGCTAACTATGGCTACACCTTC.